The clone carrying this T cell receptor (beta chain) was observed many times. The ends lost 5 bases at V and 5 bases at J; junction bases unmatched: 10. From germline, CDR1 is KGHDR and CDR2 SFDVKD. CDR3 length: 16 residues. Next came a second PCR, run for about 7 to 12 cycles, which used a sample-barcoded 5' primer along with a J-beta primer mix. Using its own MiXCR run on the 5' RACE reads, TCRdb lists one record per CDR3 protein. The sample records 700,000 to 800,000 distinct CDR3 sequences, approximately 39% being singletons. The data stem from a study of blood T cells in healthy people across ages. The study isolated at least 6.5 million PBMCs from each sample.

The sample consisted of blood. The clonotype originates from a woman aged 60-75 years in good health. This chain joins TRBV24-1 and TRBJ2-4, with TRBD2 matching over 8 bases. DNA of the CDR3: TGTGCCACCAGTGTCCTCAAAGCGGGGGTACAAAACATTCAGTACTTC. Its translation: CATSVLKAGVQNIQYF.